A selection of T cell receptor beta chains follows, all from one sample in a study of early T cells in non-severe SARS-CoV-2 infection. TCRdb re-analysed the 5' RACE reads in MiXCR, keeping a single row per CDR3 protein. The sample consists of roughly 60,000 distinct CDR3 sequences, approximately 7.7% of them appearing once. Sequencing was carried out using whole blood. The receptors derive from an adult who was a healthcare worker with PCR-confirmed SARS-CoV-2 infection or an uninfected control (not recorded which). The conserved cysteine and the conserved F or W are not part of the CDR3 here.

CDR3: SASGGETSYNEQF
J: TRBJ2-1
V: TRBV20-1
length: 13

CDR3: ASSSSGSTDTQY
J: TRBJ2-3
V: TRBV7-8
length: 12

CDR3: ASRSLNTEAF
J: TRBJ1-1
V: TRBV27
length: 10

CDR3: ASSLAPTSGSGNEQF
J: TRBJ2-1
V: TRBV7-6
length: 15

CDR3: ASSMQTARHYGYT
J: TRBJ1-2
V: TRBV19
length: 13

CDR3: ASSEGGNYEQY
J: TRBJ2-7
V: TRBV18
length: 11

CDR3: ASSPTWGDAEQY
J: TRBJ2-7
V: TRBV3-1
length: 12

CDR3: AWSGLSNQPQH
J: TRBJ1-5
V: TRBV30
length: 11

CDR3: ASSPPHERRALGEQY
J: TRBJ2-7
V: TRBV18
length: 15

CDR3: SARLAGLQY
J: TRBJ2-7
V: TRBV20-1
length: 9

CDR3: ASSLTRADTQY
J: TRBJ2-3
V: TRBV7-9
length: 11

CDR3: ASGGRGPQETQY
J: TRBJ2-5
V: TRBV2
length: 12

CDR3: SASPSGANYEQY
J: TRBJ2-7
V: TRBV20-1
length: 12

CDR3: ASSREGTGLSEAF
J: TRBJ1-1
V: TRBV5-1
length: 13

CDR3: ASSVYRETNEKLF
J: TRBJ1-4
V: TRBV6-1
length: 13

CDR3: ATSRREGLAGANVLT
J: TRBJ2-6
V: TRBV15
length: 15

CDR3: ASRRSLEETQY
J: TRBJ2-5
V: TRBV6-5
length: 11

CDR3: ASSLRQGAGEQY
J: TRBJ2-7
V: TRBV28
length: 12

CDR3: ASSEDRGTYNEQF
J: TRBJ2-1
V: TRBV6-5
length: 13

CDR3: ASSSTGETQY
J: TRBJ2-5
V: TRBV7-9
length: 10

CDR3: ASSQITDSGGELF
J: TRBJ2-2
V: TRBV3-1
length: 13

CDR3: ASSDPGHLSYGYT
J: TRBJ1-2
V: TRBV6-1
length: 13

CDR3: ASSYSPVGGIHEQY
J: TRBJ2-7
V: TRBV28
length: 14

CDR3: ASSRADTQY
J: TRBJ2-3
V: TRBV28
length: 9

CDR3: ATSSAGYYNEQF
J: TRBJ2-1
V: TRBV15
length: 12

CDR3: ASSLGSLQGALAGEGFDEQF
J: TRBJ2-1
V: TRBV28
length: 20

CDR3: ASSPSWIAGEDTQY
J: TRBJ2-3
V: TRBV18
length: 14

CDR3: ASSPLQASTDTQY
J: TRBJ2-3
V: TRBV18
length: 13

CDR3: ATSDWERTQY
J: TRBJ2-3
V: TRBV24-1
length: 10

CDR3: SVEGRDEQF
J: TRBJ2-1
V: TRBV29-1
length: 9

CDR3: SVEDPVGRRNEQY
J: TRBJ2-7
V: TRBV29-1
length: 13

CDR3: ASSLVGGSYNEQF
J: TRBJ2-1
V: TRBV5-6
length: 13

CDR3: ASSPQIDRGYTEAF
J: TRBJ1-1
V: TRBV6-5
length: 14

CDR3: ASSLLSGLGEAF
J: TRBJ1-1
V: TRBV3-2
length: 12

CDR3: ASSRIAGAVDTQY
J: TRBJ2-3
V: TRBV5-1
length: 13

CDR3: ASSPDSIEQF
J: TRBJ2-1
V: TRBV5-6
length: 10

CDR3: ASSEGSYGTTDTQY
J: TRBJ2-3
V: TRBV6-4
length: 14

CDR3: ATSDSSRTGTTYEQY
J: TRBJ2-7
V: TRBV24-1
length: 15

CDR3: ASSLARGGLQETQY
J: TRBJ2-5
V: TRBV7-2
length: 14

CDR3: ASSSRTSGIYEQY
J: TRBJ2-7
V: TRBV12-3/TRBV12-4
length: 13

CDR3: ASSQLPPSGGRDTGELF
J: TRBJ2-2
V: TRBV4-1
length: 17

CDR3: ASSLASGQNTGELF
J: TRBJ2-2
V: TRBV7-6
length: 14

CDR3: ASSPQPGGAGVQF
J: TRBJ2-1
V: TRBV3-1
length: 13

CDR3: ASSPDRMEQF
J: TRBJ2-1
V: TRBV7-9
length: 10

CDR3: ASSGTGGAYNSPLH
J: TRBJ1-6
V: TRBV28
length: 14

CDR3: ASSLLAGGDTDTQY
J: TRBJ2-3
V: TRBV28
length: 14

CDR3: ASSRSGEQF
J: TRBJ2-1
V: TRBV7-2
length: 9

CDR3: ASSKAAGGNQPQH
J: TRBJ1-5
V: TRBV18
length: 13

CDR3: ASSGRAQTGELF
J: TRBJ2-2
V: TRBV2
length: 12

CDR3: ASSEQSTDTQY
J: TRBJ2-3
V: TRBV9
length: 11

CDR3: ASSTPQGDRSGNTIY
J: TRBJ1-3
V: TRBV6-6
length: 15

CDR3: ASSPHSGSGSYNEQF
J: TRBJ2-1
V: TRBV4-2
length: 15

CDR3: ASSPGQAGSPLH
J: TRBJ1-6
V: TRBV5-4
length: 12

CDR3: ASSPGSTDEQY
J: TRBJ2-7
V: TRBV3-1
length: 11

CDR3: SAGGGVNEQF
J: TRBJ2-1
V: TRBV29-1
length: 10

CDR3: SATSVRTDTQY
J: TRBJ2-3
V: TRBV20-1
length: 11

CDR3: ASSVGPSGSNYEQY
J: TRBJ2-7
V: TRBV9
length: 14

CDR3: ASSLRRISGVWTDTQY
J: TRBJ2-3
V: TRBV27
length: 16

CDR3: ASSAGLVNEQF
J: TRBJ2-1
V: TRBV7-8
length: 11

CDR3: ASRRTGADNEAF
J: TRBJ1-1
V: TRBV7-9
length: 12